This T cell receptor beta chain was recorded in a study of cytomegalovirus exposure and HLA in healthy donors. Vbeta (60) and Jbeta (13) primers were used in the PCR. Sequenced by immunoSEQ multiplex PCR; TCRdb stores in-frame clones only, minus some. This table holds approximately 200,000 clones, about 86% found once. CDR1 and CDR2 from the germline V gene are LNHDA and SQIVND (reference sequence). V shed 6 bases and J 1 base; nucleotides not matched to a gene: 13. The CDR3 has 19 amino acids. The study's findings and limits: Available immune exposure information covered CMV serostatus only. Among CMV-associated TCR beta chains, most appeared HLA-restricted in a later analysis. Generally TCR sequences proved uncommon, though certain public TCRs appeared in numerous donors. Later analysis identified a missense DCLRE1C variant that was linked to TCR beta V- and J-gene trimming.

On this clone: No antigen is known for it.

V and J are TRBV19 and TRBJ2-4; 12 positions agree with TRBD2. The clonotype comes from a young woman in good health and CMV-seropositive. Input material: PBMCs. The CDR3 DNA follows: TGTGCCAGTAGCAATGACCTAGCGGGGGGGCCTTCGGCCAAAAACATTCAGTACTTC. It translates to CASSNDLAGGPSAKNIQYF.